This entry concerns a single T cell receptor (beta chain). At one end the junction does not follow the germline gene, possibly because of a read error. This sample is part of a study of blood T cell repertoires in COVID-19. Across the whole study: The United States, Italy and Spain provided the acute and convalescent COVID-19 samples. Sample material is recorded as cDNA or gDNA derived from T cells, B-cell-depleted T cells, or PBMCs.

The CDR3 is 13 residues long. The V gene's germline CDR1 is MGHRA and CDR2 YSYEKL. Original processing notes: By means of reference gene primer amplification, nucleated cell counts were estimated. Some clones are missing from TCRdb's copy, which holds only in-frame ones; the method was immunoSEQ multiplex PCR. V, J and clone size were drawn from that table, and D and trimming were deduced from the DNA. The table lists about 58,000 clones, around four fifths of them singletons. V gene TRBV4-1 combines with J gene TRBJ2-7; D ambiguous. This TCR was recovered from a human donor in a cohort sampled during active COVID-19. What was sequenced was peripheral blood. CDR3 DNA sequence: TGCGCCAGCAGCCAGTCCCTCTCCCACGAGCAGTACTTC. It yields the protein CASSQSLSHEQYF.